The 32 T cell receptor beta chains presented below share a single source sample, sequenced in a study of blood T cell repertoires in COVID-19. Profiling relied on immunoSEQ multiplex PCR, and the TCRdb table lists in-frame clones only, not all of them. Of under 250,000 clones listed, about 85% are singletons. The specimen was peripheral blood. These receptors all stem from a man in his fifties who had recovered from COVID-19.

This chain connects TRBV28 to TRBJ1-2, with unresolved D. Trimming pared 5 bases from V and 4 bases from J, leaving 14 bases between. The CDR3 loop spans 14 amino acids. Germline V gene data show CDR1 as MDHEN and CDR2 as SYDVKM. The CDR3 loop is CASSLTRGGYGYTF. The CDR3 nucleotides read TGTGCCAGCAGTCTAACCCGGGGAGGCTATGGCTACACCTTC.

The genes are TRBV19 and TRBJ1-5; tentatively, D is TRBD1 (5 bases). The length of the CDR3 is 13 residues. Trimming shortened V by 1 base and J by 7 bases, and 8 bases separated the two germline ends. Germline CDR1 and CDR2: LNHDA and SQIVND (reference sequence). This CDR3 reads CASSIGAGQPQHF. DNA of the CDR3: TGTGCCAGTAGTATAGGGGCAGGGCAGCCCCAGCATTTT.

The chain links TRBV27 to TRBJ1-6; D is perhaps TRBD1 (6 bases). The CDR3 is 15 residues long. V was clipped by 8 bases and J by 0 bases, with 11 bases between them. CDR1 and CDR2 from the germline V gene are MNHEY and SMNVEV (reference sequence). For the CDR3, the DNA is TGTGCCAGCGGGACACCTAGCTCCTATAATTCACCCCTCCACTTT. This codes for CASGTPSSYNSPLHF.

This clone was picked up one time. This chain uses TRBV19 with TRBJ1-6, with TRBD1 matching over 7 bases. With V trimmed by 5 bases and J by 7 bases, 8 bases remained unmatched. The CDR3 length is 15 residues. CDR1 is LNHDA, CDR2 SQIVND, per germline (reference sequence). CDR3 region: CASSPMGTANSPLHF. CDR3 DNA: TGTGCCAGTAGTCCCATGGGGACAGCGAATTCACCCCTCCACTTT.

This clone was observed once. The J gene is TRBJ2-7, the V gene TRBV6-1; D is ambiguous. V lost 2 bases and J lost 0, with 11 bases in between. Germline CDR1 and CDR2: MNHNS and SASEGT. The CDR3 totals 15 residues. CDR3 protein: CASSEPGILSYEQYF. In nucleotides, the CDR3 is TGTGCCAGCAGTGAACCGGGTATACTCTCCTACGAGCAGTACTTC.

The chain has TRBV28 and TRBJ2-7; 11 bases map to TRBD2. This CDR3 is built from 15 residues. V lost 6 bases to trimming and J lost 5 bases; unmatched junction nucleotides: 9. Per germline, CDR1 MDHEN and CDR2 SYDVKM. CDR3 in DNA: TGTGCCAGCAGGGGGACTAGCGGCATTCCCCACGAGCAGTACTTC. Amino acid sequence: CASRGTSGIPHEQYF.

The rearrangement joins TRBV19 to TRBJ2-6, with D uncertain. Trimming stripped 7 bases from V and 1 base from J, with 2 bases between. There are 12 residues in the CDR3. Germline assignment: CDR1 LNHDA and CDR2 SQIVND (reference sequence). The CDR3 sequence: CASTSGANVLTF. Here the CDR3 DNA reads TGTGCCAGTACATCTGGGGCCAACGTCCTGACTTTC.

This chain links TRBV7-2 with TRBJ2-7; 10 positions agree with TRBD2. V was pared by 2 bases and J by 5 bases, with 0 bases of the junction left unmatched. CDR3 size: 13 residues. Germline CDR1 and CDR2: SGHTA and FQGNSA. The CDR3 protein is CASSLTSGNEQYF. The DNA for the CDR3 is TGTGCCAGCAGCTTAACTAGCGGGAACGAGCAGTACTTC.

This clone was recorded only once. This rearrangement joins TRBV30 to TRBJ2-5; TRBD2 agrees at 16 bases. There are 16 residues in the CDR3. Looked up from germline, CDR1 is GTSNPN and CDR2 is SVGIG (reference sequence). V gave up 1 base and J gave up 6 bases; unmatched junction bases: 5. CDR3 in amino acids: CAWSAGTSGGGQTQYF. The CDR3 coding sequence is TGTGCCTGGAGTGCGGGGACTAGCGGGGGGGGCCAGACCCAGTACTTC.

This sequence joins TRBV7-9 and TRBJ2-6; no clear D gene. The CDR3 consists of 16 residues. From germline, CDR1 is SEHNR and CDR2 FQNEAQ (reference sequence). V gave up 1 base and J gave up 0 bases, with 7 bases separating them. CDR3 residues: CASSLVLSSGANVLTF. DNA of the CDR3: TGTGCCAGCAGCTTAGTTCTCAGCTCTGGGGCCAACGTCCTGACTTTC.

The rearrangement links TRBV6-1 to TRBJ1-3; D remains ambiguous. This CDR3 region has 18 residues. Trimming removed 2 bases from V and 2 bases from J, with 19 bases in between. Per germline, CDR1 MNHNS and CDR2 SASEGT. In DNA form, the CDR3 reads TGTGCCAGCAGTGAATATAATACGCTATCCCCTGCTGGAAACACCATATATTTT. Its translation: CASSEYNTLSPAGNTIYF.

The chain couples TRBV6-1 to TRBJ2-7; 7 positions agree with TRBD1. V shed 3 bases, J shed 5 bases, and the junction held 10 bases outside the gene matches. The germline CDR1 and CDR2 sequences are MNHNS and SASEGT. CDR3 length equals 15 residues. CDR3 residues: CASSDSYRGVDEQYF. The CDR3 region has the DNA TGTGCCAGCAGTGATTCCTACAGGGGTGTGGACGAGCAGTACTTC.

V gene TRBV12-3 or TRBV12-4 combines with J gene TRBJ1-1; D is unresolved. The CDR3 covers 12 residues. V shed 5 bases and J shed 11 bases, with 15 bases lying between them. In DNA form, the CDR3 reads TGTGCCAGCAGTATCCAGGTTCCGCCGGCTTTCTTT. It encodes CASSIQVPPAFF.

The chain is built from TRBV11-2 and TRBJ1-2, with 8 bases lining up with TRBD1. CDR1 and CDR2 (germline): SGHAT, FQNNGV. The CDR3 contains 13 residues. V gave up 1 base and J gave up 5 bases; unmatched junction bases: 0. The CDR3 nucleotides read TGTGCCAGCAGCTTAGGGACAGGGTATGGCTACACCTTC. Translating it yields CASSLGTGYGYTF.

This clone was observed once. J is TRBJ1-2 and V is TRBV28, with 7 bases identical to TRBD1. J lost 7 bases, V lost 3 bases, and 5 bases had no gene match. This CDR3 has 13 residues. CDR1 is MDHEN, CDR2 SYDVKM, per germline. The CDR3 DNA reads TGTGCCAGCAGTTTTCGACAGGGTGTTGGCTACACCTTC. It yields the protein CASSFRQGVGYTF.

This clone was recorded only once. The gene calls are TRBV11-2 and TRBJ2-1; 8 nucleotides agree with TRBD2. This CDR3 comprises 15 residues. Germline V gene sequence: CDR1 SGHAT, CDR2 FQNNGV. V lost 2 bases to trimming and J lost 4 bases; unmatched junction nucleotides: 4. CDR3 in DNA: TGTGCCAGCAGCTTATTAGCGGGATGGTACAATGAGCAGTTCTTC. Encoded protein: CASSLLAGWYNEQFF.

The CDR3 DNA reads as TGTGCCAGCAGTTTTGGCGGGACCGGCAACAATGAGCAGTTCTTC. The encoded protein is CASSFGGTGNNEQFF. The chain has TRBV28 and TRBJ2-1; TRBD2 is a possible D gene (6 bases). The CDR3 consists of 15 residues. V lost 3 bases to trimming and J lost 5 bases, with 14 bases between them. The germline V gene encodes CDR1 MDHEN and CDR2 SYDVKM.

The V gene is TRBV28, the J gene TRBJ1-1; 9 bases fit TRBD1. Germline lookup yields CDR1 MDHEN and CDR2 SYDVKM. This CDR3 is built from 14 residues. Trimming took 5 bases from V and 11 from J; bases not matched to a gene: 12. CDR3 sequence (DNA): TGTGCCAGCAGTCTTTCGGGACAGGGCATGCGCGCTTTCTTT. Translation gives CASSLSGQGMRAFF.

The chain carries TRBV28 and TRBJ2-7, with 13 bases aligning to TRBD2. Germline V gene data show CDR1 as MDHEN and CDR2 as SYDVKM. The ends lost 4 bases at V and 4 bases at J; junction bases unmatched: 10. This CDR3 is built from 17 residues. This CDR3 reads CASSSPAATSGRYEQYF. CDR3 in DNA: TGTGCCAGCAGTTCCCCCGCGGCGACTAGCGGGAGGTACGAGCAGTACTTC.

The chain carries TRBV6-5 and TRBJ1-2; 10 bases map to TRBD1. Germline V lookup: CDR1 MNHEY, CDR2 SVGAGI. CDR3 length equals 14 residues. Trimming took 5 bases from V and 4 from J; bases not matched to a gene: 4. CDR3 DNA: TGTGCCAGCAGTACGGACAGGGGGTTCTATGGCTACACCTTC. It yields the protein CASSTDRGFYGYTF.

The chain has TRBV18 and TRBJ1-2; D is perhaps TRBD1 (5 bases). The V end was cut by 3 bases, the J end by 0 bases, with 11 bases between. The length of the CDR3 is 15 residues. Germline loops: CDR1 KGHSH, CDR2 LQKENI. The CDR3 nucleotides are TGTGCCAGCTCACCTGACAGCTTAGCTAACTATGGCTACACCTTC. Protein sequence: CASSPDSLANYGYTF.

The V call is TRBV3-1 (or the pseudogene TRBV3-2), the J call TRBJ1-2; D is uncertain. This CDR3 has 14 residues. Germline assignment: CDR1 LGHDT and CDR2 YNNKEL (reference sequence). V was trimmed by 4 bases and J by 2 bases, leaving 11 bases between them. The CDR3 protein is CASSPRTENYGYTF. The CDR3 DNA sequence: TGTGCCAGCAGCCCACGAACAGAAAACTATGGCTACACCTTC.

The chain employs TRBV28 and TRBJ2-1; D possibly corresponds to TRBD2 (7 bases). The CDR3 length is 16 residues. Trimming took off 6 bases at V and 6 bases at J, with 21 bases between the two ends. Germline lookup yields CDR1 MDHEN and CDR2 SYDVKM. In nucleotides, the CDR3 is TGTGCCAGCAGCCCCATAGCGGGTCTAGGGGGCAATGAGCAGTTCTTC. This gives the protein CASSPIAGLGGNEQFF. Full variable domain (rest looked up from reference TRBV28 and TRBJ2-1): DVKVTQSSRYLVKRTGEKVFLECVQDMDHENMFWYRQDPGLGLRLIYFSYDVKMKEKGDIPEGYSVSREKKERFSLILESASTNQTSMYLCASSPIAGLGGNEQFFGPGTRLTVL.

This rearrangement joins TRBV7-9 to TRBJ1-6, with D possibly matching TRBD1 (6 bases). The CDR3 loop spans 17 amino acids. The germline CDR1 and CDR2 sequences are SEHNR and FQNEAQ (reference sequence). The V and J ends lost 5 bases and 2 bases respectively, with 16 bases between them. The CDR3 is CASSPGQATTYNSPLHF. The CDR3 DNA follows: TGTGCCAGCAGCCCGGGACAAGCTACAACCTATAATTCACCCCTCCACTTT.

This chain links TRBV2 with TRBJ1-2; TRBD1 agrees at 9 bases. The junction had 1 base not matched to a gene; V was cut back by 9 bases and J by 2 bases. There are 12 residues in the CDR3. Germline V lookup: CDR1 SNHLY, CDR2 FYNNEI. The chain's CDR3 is CARGQGNYGYTF. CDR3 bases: TGTGCCAGGGGACAGGGCAACTATGGCTACACCTTC. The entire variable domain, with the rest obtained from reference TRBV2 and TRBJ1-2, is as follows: EPEVTQTPSHQVTQMGQEVILRCVPISNHLYFYWYRQILGQKVEFLVSFYNNEISEKSEIFDDQFSVERPDGSNFTLKIRSTKLEDSAMYFCARGQGNYGYTFGSGTRLTVV.

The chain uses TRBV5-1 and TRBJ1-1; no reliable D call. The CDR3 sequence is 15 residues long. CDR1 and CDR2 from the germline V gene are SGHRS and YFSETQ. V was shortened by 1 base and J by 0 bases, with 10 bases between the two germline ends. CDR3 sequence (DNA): TGCGCCAGCAGCTTGTCACCGGGGTTGAACACTGAAGCTTTCTTT. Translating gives CASSLSPGLNTEAFF.

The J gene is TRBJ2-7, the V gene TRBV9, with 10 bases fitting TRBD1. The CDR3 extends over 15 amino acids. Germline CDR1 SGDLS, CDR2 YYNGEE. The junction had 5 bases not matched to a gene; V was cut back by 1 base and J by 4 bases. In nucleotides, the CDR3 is TGTGCCAGCAGCGTATGGGGGACAGGGGCGTACGAGCAGTACTTC. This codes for CASSVWGTGAYEQYF.

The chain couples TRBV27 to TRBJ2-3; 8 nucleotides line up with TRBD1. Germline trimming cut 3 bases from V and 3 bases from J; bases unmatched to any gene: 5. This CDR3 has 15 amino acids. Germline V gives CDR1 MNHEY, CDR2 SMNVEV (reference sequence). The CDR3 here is CASSFQTGATDTQYF. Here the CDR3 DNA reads TGTGCCAGCAGTTTTCAGACAGGGGCTACAGATACGCAGTATTTT.

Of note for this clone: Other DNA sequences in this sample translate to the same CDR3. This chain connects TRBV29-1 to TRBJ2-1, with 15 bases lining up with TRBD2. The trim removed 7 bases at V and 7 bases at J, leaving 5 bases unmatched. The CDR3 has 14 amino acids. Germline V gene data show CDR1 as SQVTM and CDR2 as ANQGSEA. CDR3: CSARTSGRGNEQFF. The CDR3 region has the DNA TGCAGCGCTAGGACTAGCGGGAGGGGAAATGAGCAGTTCTTC.

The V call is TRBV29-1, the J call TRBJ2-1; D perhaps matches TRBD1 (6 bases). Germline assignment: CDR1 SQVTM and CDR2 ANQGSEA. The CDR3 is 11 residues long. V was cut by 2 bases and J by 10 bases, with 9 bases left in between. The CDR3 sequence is CSVEPGGEQFF. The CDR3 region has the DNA TGCAGCGTTGAACCTGGGGGCGAGCAGTTCTTC.

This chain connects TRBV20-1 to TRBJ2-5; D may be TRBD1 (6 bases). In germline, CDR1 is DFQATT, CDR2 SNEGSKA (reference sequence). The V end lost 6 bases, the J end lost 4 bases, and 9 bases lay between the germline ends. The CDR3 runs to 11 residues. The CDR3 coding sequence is TGCAGTGCGCAGGGGATAGAGACCCAGTACTTC. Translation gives CSAQGIETQYF.

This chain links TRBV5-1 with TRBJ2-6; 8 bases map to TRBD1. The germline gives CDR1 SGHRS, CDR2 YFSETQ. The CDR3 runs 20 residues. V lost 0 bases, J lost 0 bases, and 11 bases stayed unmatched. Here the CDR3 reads CASSLDGTGTIRSGANVLTF. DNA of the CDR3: TGCGCCAGCAGCTTGGATGGGACAGGTACTATTCGCTCTGGGGCCAACGTCCTGACTTTC.